This T cell receptor (beta chain) was found in a study of CD8 T cells in ankylosing spondylitis. CDR3 length equals 15 residues. CDR1 SGHTA and CDR2 FQGNSA come from the germline V gene. V lost 1 base, J lost 3 bases, and 4 bases stayed unmatched. Study-wide results and limits: Disease-linked clones were found to be CD8+ and relatively rare in peripheral blood. Characteristic of ankylosing spondylitis blood, it appeared, was a TCR beta motif comprising fewer than 10 highly homologous variants.

Construction of TCR beta libraries was performed using quantitative 5'-RACE with molecular barcodes. Each CDR3 protein is one row after TCRdb ran MiXCR on the 5' RACE reads. The sample yields roughly 60,000 distinct CDR3 sequences, around 6.4% seen once. This clonotype was seen repeatedly, ten times or more. The antigen remains unidentified. The sequence came from a male donor with ankylosing spondylitis. The chain recombines TRBV7-2 with TRBJ2-7; 9 bases are a match to TRBD2. The sample was synovial fluid, either unsorted or a sorted T cell fraction (not recorded which). The CDR3 here is CASSLDASGNYEQYF. CDR3 nucleotides: TGTGCCAGCAGCTTAGATGCTAGCGGGAACTACGAGCAGTACTTC.